This TCR beta chain originates from a study of cytomegalovirus exposure and HLA in healthy donors. Some clones are missing from TCRdb's copy, which holds only in-frame ones; the method was immunoSEQ multiplex PCR. This table has around 200,000 clones, around nine tenths appearing once. This TCR was sampled from a woman younger than 30 in good health and CMV-seronegative. Sequenced: PBMCs.

The CDR3 loop is CASSQEGWGDEQFF. CDR3 nucleotides: TGCGCCAGCAGCCAAGAGGGTTGGGGGGATGAGCAGTTCTTC. This chain joins TRBV4-3 and TRBJ2-1; weak D call: TRBD2 (6 bases). The CDR3 loop spans 14 amino acids. Germline CDR1 is LGHNA and CDR2 is YSLEER. V was cut by 0 bases and J by 8 bases, with 11 bases left in between.